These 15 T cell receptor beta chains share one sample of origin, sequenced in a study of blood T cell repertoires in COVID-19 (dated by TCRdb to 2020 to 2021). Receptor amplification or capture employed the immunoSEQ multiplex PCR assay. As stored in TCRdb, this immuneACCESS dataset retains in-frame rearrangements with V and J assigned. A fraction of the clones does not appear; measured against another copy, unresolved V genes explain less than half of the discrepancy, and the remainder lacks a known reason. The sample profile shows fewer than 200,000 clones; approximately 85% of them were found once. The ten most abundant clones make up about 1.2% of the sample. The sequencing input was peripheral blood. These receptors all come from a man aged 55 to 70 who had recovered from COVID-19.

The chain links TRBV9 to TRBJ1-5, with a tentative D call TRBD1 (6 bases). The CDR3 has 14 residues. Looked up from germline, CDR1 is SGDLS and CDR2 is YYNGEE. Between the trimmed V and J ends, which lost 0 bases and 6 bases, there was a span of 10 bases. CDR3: CASSVGQESQPQHF. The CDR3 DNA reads TGTGCCAGCAGCGTAGGACAGGAAAGTCAGCCCCAGCATTTT.

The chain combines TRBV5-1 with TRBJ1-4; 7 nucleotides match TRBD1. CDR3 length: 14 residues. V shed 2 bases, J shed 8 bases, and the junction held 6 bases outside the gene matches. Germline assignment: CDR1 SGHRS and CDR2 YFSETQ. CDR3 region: CASSLQGLREKLFF. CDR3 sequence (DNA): TGCGCCAGCAGCTTACAGGGGCTTCGGGAAAAACTGTTTTTT.

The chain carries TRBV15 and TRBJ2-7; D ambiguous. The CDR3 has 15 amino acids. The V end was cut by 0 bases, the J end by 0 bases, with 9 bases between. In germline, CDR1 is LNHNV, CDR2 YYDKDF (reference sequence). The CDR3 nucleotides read TGTGCCACCAGCAGAGATTTGGCCTTCTCCTACGAGCAGTACTTC. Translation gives CATSRDLAFSYEQYF.

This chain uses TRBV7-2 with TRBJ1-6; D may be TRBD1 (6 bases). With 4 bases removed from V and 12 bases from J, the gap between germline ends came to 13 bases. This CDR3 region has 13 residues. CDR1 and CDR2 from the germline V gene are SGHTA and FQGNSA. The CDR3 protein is CASSSEGGLPLHF. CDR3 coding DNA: TGTGCCAGCAGCTCAGAGGGGGGGTTACCCCTCCACTTT.

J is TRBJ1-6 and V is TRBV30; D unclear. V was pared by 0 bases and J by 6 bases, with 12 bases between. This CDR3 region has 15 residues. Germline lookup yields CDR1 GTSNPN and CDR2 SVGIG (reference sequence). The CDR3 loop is CAWSVVSGTNSPLHF. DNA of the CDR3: TGTGCCTGGAGTGTTGTTAGCGGTACTAATTCACCCCTCCACTTT.

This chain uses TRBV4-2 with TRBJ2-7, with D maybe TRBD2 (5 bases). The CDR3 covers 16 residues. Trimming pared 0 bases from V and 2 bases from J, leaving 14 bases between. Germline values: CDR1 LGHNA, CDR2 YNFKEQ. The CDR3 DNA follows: TGTGCCAGCAGCCAAGACGTCGGACTTTGGGCCTACGAGCAGTACTTC. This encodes CASSQDVGLWAYEQYF.

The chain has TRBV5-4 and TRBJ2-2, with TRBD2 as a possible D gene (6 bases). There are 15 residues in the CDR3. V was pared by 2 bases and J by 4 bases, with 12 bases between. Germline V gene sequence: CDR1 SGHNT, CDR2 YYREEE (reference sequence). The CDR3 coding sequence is TGTGCCAGCAGCTTTAGGAGGGGCGGCACCGGGGAGCTGTTTTTT. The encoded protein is CASSFRRGGTGELFF.

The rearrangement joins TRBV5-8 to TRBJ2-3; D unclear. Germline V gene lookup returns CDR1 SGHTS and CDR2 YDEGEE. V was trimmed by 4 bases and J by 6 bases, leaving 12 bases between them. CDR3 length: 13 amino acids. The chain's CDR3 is CASSLVLRDTQYF. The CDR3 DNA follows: TGTGCCAGCAGCCTCGTCTTGAGGGATACGCAGTATTTT.

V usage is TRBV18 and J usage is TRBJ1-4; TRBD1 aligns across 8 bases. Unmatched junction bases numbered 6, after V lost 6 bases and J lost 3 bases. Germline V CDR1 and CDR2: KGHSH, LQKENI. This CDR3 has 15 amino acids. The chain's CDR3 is CASSDGQGPNEKLFF. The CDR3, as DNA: TGTGCCAGCTCTGACGGACAGGGACCTAATGAAAAACTGTTTTTT. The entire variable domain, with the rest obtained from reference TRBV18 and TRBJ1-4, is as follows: NAGVMQNPRHLVRRRGQEARLRCSPMKGHSHVYWYRQLPEEGLKFMVYLQKENIIDESGMPKERFSAEFPKEGPSILRIQQVVRGDSAAYFCASSDGQGPNEKLFFGSGTQLSVL.

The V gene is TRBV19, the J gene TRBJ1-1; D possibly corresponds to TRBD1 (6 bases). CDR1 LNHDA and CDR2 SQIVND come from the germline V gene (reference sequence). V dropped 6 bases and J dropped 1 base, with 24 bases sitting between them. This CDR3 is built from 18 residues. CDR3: CASSTGGLGRSRNTEAFF. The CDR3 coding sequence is TGTGCCAGTAGCACGGGGGGCCTAGGGAGGTCGAGGAACACTGAAGCTTTCTTT.

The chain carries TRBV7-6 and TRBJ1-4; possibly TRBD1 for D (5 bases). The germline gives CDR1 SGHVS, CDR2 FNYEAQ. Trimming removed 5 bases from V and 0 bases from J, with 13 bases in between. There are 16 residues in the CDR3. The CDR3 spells CASSPGRGATNEKLFF. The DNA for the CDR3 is TGTGCCAGCAGCCCCGGGCGGGGGGCAACTAATGAAAAACTGTTTTTT.

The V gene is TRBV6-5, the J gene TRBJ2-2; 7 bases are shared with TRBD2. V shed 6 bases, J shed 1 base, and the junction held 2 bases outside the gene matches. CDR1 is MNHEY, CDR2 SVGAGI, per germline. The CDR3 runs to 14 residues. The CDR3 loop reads CASSGGRNTGELFF. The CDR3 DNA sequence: TGTGCCAGCAGCGGGGGGAGGAACACCGGGGAGCTGTTTTTT.

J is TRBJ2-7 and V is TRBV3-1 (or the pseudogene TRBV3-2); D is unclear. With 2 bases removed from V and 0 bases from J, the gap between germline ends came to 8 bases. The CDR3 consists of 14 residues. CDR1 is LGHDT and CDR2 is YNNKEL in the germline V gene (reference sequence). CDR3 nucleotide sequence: TGTGCCAGCAGCCAATATCCAGTCTCCTACGAGCAGTACTTC. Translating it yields CASSQYPVSYEQYF.

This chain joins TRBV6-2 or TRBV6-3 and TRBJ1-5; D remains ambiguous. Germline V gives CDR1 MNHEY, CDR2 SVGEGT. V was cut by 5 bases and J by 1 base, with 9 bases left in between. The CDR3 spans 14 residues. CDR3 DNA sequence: TGTGCCAGCAGTCAACCCGGGAGCAATCAGCCCCAGCATTTT. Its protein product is CASSQPGSNQPQHF.

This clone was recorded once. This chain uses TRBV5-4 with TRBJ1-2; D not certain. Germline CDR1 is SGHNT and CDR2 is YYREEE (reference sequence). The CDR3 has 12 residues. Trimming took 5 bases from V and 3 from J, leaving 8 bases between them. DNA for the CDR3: TGTGCCAGCAGAACCGGAGACTATGGCTACACCTTC. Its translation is CASRTGDYGYTF.